Following are 19 T cell receptor beta chains from one sample sequenced in a study of cytomegalovirus exposure and HLA in healthy donors (TCRdb year 2017). Libraries were prepared through the immunoSEQ multiplex PCR assay. For the multiplex PCR, a mixture combining 60 forward primers for TCR Vbeta segments and 13 reverse primers for TCR Jbeta segments was used. Here the immuneACCESS table is served through TCRdb, limited to in-frame sequences with V and J called. Missing clones are a known gap in these copies; in checked studies unresolved V genes cover under half, and the rest lacks a known reason. Recorded for this sample are 100,000 to 150,000 clones; 55% to 75% of them occurred a single time. Of the sample, less than 3.5% is held by the ten largest clones. Source material: PBMCs. Receptors originate from a human donor in good health.

The rearrangement joins TRBV29-1 to TRBJ2-7; 7 bases are a match to TRBD1. Germline V gene data show CDR1 as SQVTM and CDR2 as ANQGSEA. This CDR3 is 12 amino acids long. J gave up 5 bases and V 4 bases, and 5 bases lay outside the gene matches. In nucleotides, the CDR3 is TGCAGCGTTGGAACAGGGGTCCACGAGCAGTACTTC. This translates into CSVGTGVHEQYF.

In this sample, this clone turned up a few times. This chain uses TRBV7-2 with TRBJ2-7; 14 nucleotides align to TRBD2. From germline, CDR1 is SGHTA and CDR2 FQGNSA. The junction had 8 bases not matched to a gene; V was cut back by 1 base and J by 6 bases. The CDR3 spans 17 residues. The DNA of the CDR3 is TGTGCCAGCAGCTTAGGGGGGACTAGCGGGAGCCACTCCGAGCAGTACTTC. Translated, it gives CASSLGGTSGSHSEQYF.

This clone has just a few counts. This chain links TRBV29-1 with TRBJ1-4; 8 bases fit TRBD1. The CDR3 has 13 residues. Germline CDR1 and CDR2: SQVTM and ANQGSEA. V dropped 4 bases and J dropped 8; count of bases not matched to a gene: 6. The CDR3 bases are TGCAGCGTTGGGACAGGGAAAGCCGAAAAACTGTTTTTT. Translation gives CSVGTGKAEKLFF.

The CDR3: CASGPGVGYEQYF. Written as DNA, the CDR3 is TGTGCCAGCGGTCCAGGGGTGGGATACGAGCAGTACTTC. V and J are TRBV6-1 and TRBJ2-7, with D possibly TRBD1 on 6 matching bases. Per the germline V gene, CDR1 is MNHNS and CDR2 is SASEGT. The CDR3 is 13 amino acids. With 8 bases removed from V and 4 bases from J, the gap between germline ends came to 15 bases.

This clone was seen just once. The V and J genes are TRBV7-2 and TRBJ2-3; TRBD1 matches at 9 bases. Germline V gene lookup returns CDR1 SGHTA and CDR2 FQGNSA. V trimming: 7 bases; J trimming: 0 bases; junction bases outside the gene matches: 5. The CDR3 runs 15 residues. CDR3 coding DNA: TGTGCCAGCAACAGGGGGCTCTCTAGCACAGATACGCAGTATTTT. It translates to CASNRGLSSTDTQYF.

This chain joins TRBV5-1 and TRBJ1-3; 8 positions match TRBD1. Germline V CDR1 and CDR2: SGHRS, YFSETQ. CDR3 length: 16 amino acids. Trimming at V came to 4 bases and at J to 0 bases, leaving 6 bases not matched to a gene. This chain's CDR3 is CASSPEGQASGNTIYF. CDR3 nucleotide sequence: TGCGCCAGCAGCCCCGAGGGACAGGCCTCTGGAAACACCATATATTTT.

The genes are TRBV7-9 and TRBJ2-4, with TRBD1 identical over 8 bases. This CDR3 comprises 19 residues. From germline, CDR1 is SEHNR and CDR2 FQNEAQ (reference sequence). After removal of 1 base from V and 1 base from J, the junction contained 12 bases not matched to a gene. The CDR3 DNA reads TGTGCCAGCAGCTTAGTGAGTTCTGGGGGACAGGCGGCCAAAAACATTCAGTACTTC. Translated, it gives CASSLVSSGGQAAKNIQYF.

The rearrangement uses TRBV27 and TRBJ2-4; D possibly corresponds to TRBD1 (5 bases). The CDR3 loop spans 17 amino acids. Germline V gene sequence: CDR1 MNHEY, CDR2 SMNVEV (reference sequence). V was pared by 5 bases and J by 4 bases, with 21 bases between. DNA for the CDR3: TGTGCCAGCAGTCCCCATGTGGGGCCGGATCGGAAAAACATTCAGTACTTC. As protein: CASSPHVGPDRKNIQYF.

The chain carries TRBV6-6 and TRBJ1-3; a possible D gene is TRBD1 (6 bases). The CDR3 runs to 15 residues. Trimming shortened V by 0 bases and J by 2 bases, and 8 bases separated the two germline ends. Germline lookup yields CDR1 MNHNY and CDR2 SVGAGI (reference sequence). Written as DNA, the CDR3 is TGTGCCAGCAGTTACTCCACAGGGACTGGAAACACCATATATTTT. This encodes CASSYSTGTGNTIYF.

J is TRBJ2-3 and V is TRBV2, with 7 positions matching TRBD2. Germline CDR1 reads SNHLY; CDR2 reads FYNNEI. The CDR3 runs 13 residues. Trimming removed 5 bases from V and 1 base from J; junction bases left unmatched: 0. This chain's CDR3 is CASSSGGTDTQYF. CDR3 DNA sequence: TGTGCCAGCAGTAGCGGGGGCACAGATACGCAGTATTTT.

The V gene is TRBV30, the J gene TRBJ1-2, with 9 bases fitting TRBD1. CDR1 and CDR2 (germline): GTSNPN, SVGIG (reference sequence). This CDR3 comprises 12 residues. The ends lost 4 bases at V and 8 bases at J; junction bases unmatched: 5. As DNA, the CDR3 is TGTGCCTGGACAGACAGGGGGGACGGCTACACCTTC. It codes for CAWTDRGDGYTF. The full variable domain, with the rest looked up from reference TRBV30 and TRBJ1-2, is SQTIHQWPATLVQPVGSPLSLECTVEGTSNPNLYWYRQAAGRGLQLLFYSVGIGQISSEVPQNLSASRPQDRQFILSSKKLLLSDSGFYLCAWTDRGDGYTFGSGTRLTVV.

V usage is TRBV6-1 and J usage is TRBJ1-1; 7 bases align to TRBD1. Trimming cost V 7 bases and J 3 bases; bases outside gene matches: 5. The CDR3 is 13 residues long. The germline V gene encodes CDR1 MNHNS and CDR2 SASEGT. The CDR3 nucleotides are TGTGCCAGCAATAGAGACAGGGACACTGAAGCTTTCTTT. As protein: CASNRDRDTEAFF.

The chain joins TRBV7-2 to TRBJ2-7; the D gene is possibly TRBD1 (6 bases). The ends were cut back, 5 bases at V and 0 bases at J, with 11 bases in the middle. CDR1 SGHTA and CDR2 FQGNSA come from the germline V gene. The CDR3 loop spans 14 amino acids. The CDR3 protein is CASSLTGSSYEQYF. The CDR3 DNA reads TGTGCCAGCAGCCTCACAGGGAGCTCCTACGAGCAGTACTTC. The full variable domain, with the rest looked up from reference TRBV7-2 and TRBJ2-7, is GAGVSQSPSNKVTEKGKDVELRCDPISGHTALYWYRQSLGQGLEFLIYFQGNSAPDKSGLPSDRFSAERTGGSVSTLTIQRTQQEDSAVYLCASSLTGSSYEQYFGPGTRLTVT.

The count of this clone is one. The rearrangement joins TRBV5-4 to TRBJ2-5, with TRBD1 matching 8 bases. The CDR3 is 16 amino acids. Trimming cost V 1 base and J 2 bases; bases outside gene matches: 7. Germline loops: CDR1 SGHNT, CDR2 YYREEE (reference sequence). This CDR3 reads CASSLSANRGQETQYF. The CDR3 nucleotides are TGTGCCAGCAGCTTGTCAGCTAACAGGGGGCAAGAGACCCAGTACTTC.

The CDR3 DNA sequence: TGCGCCAGCAGCTTGGGGACACAGGGGTGGGCTAACTATGGCTACACCTTC. Translating gives CASSLGTQGWANYGYTF. The J gene is TRBJ1-2, the V gene TRBV5-1, with 7 nucleotides matching TRBD1. Germline assignment: CDR1 SGHRS and CDR2 YFSETQ. This CDR3 has 17 amino acids. The V segment lost 0 bases and the J segment 0 bases; nucleotides outside the gene matches: 8.

V usage is TRBV14 and J usage is TRBJ2-1; D ambiguous. The germline V gene has CDR1 SGHDN and CDR2 FVKESK. The CDR3 runs to 11 residues. V lost 3 bases and J 5 bases, leaving 2 bases between the germline ends. In nucleotides, the CDR3 is TGTGCCAGCAGCCACAACAATGAGCAGTTCTTC. Amino acids: CASSHNNEQFF.

The V and J genes are TRBV7-9 and TRBJ2-5; TRBD2 matches 13 bases. Judging by the DNA end, TRBJ2-7 fits better; the J call may be wrong. CDR1 is SEHNR and CDR2 is FQNEAQ in the germline V gene (reference sequence). The CDR3 totals 15 residues. The CDR3 sequence: CASSPGLAGFYEQYF. The CDR3 DNA reads as TGTGCCAGCAGCCCGGGACTAGCGGGGTTCTACGAGCAGTACTTC.

The rearrangement links TRBV7-9 to TRBJ1-5, with D possibly being TRBD1 (5 bases). This CDR3 is built from 14 residues. V lost 5 bases and J 3 bases, leaving 11 bases between the germline ends. Germline lookup yields CDR1 SEHNR and CDR2 FQNEAQ (reference sequence). CDR3 residues: CASSEGLSNQPQHF. The CDR3, as DNA: TGTGCCAGCAGCGAGGGACTGTCCAATCAGCCCCAGCATTTT.

CDR3 sequence (DNA): TGCGCCAGCAGCTTACGACTAGCGGCTCACAATGAGCAGTTCTTC. Translation gives CASSLRLAAHNEQFF. The chain has TRBV5-1 and TRBJ2-1; 9 nucleotides agree with TRBD2. Trimming at V came to 2 bases and at J to 5 bases, leaving 5 bases not matched to a gene. CDR1 SGHRS and CDR2 YFSETQ come from the germline V gene. This CDR3 region has 15 residues. Based on the CDR3 plus reference TRBV5-1 and TRBJ2-1, the full variable domain is KAGVTQTPRYLIKTRGQQVTLSCSPISGHRSVSWYQQTPGQGLQFLFEYFSETQRNKGNFPGRFSGRQFSNSRSEMNVSTLELGDSALYLCASSLRLAAHNEQFFGPGTRLTVL.